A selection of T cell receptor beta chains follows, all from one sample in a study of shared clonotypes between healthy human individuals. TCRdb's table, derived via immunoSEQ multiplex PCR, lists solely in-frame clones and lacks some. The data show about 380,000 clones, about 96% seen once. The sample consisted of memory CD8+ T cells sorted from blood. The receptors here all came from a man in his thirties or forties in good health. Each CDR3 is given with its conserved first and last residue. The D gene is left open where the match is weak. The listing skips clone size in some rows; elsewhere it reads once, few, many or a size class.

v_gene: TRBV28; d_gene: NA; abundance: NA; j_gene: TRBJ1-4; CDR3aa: CASSFGVGLREKLFF; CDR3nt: TGTGCCAGCAGTTTTGGTGTAGGGCTCAGGGAAAAACTGTTTTTT
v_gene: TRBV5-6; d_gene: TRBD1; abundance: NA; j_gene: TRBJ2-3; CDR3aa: CASSDRADTQYF; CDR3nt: TGTGCCAGCAGCGACAGGGCAGATACGCAGTATTTT
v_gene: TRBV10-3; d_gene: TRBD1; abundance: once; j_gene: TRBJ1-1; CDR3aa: CAISGDRVWNTEAFF; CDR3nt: TGTGCCATCAGTGGGGACAGGGTTTGGAACACTGAAGCTTTCTTT
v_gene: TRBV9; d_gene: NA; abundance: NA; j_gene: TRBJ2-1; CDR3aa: CASSASYNEQFF; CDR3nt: TGTGCCAGCAGCGCGAGCTACAATGAGCAGTTCTTC
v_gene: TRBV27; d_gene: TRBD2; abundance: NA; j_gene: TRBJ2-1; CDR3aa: CASRSGLAGVEQFF; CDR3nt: TGTGCCAGCAGGAGCGGACTAGCGGGAGTTGAGCAGTTCTTC
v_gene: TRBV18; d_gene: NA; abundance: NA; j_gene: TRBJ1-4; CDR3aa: CASSPFGAGKGVNEKLFF; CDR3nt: TGTGCCAGCTCACCTTTCGGAGCGGGAAAGGGAGTAAATGAAAAACTGTTTTTT
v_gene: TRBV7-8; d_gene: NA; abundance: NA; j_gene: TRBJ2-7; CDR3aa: CASSLPGYEQYF; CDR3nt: TGTGCCAGCAGCTTACCCGGCTACGAGCAGTACTTC
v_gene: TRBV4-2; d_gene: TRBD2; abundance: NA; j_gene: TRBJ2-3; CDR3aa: CASSQTSGLADTQYF; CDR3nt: TGTGCCAGCAGCCAAACTAGCGGGTTGGCAGATACGCAGTATTTT
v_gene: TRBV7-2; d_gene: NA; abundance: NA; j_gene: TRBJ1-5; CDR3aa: CASSPMGYGQPQHF; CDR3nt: TGTGCCAGCAGCCCCATGGGGTACGGTCAGCCCCAGCATTTT
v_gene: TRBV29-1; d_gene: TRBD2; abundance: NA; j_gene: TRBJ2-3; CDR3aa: CSVVPAGGTDTQYF; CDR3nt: TGCAGCGTTGTGCCAGCGGGAGGAACAGATACGCAGTATTTT
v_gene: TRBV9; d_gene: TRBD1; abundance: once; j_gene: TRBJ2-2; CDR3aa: CASSPWGQQNGELFF; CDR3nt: TGTGCCAGCAGCCCATGGGGACAGCAAAACGGGGAGCTGTTTTTT
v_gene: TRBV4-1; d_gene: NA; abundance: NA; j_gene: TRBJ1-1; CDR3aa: CASSHRGVNEAFF; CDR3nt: TGCGCCAGCAGCCACAGGGGCGTTAATGAAGCTTTCTTT
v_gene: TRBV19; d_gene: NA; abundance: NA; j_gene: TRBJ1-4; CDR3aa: CASRIPVRGHSEKLFF; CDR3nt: TGTGCCAGTAGAATTCCCGTTCGAGGGCATAGTGAAAAACTGTTTTTT
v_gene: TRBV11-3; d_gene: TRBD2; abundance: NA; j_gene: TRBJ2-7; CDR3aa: CASSSRGSAEQYF; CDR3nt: TGTGCCAGCAGCTCCCGCGGGAGTGCCGAGCAGTACTTC
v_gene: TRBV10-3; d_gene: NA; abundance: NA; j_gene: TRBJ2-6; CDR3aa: CAISEGRAATGANVLTF; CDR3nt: TGTGCCATCAGTGAGGGTCGAGCGGCAACAGGGGCCAACGTCCTGACTTTC
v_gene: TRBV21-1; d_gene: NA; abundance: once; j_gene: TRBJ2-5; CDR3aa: CASSKAQRVQETQYF; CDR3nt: TGTGCCAGCAGCAAAGCCCAGCGGGTCCAAGAGACCCAGTACTTC
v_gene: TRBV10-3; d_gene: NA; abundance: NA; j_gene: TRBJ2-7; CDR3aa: CAIKDVGASSPYEQYF; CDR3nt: TGTGCCATCAAAGACGTCGGGGCTAGTTCCCCCTACGAGCAGTACTTC
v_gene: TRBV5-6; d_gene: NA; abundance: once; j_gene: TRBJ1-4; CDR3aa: CASSPWTGGGEKLFF; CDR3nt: TGTGCCAGCAGCCCTTGGACGGGAGGGGGTGAAAAACTGTTTTTT
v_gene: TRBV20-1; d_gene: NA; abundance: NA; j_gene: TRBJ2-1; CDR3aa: CSARNYGEQFF; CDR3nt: TGCAGTGCTAGAAACTACGGTGAGCAGTTCTTC
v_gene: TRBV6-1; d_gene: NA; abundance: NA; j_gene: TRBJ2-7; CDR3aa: CASSRGGYEQYF; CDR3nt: TGTGCCAGCAGCAGAGGGGGTTACGAGCAGTACTTC
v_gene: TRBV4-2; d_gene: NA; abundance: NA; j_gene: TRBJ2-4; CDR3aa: CASSQDERPPWDQYF; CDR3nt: TGTGCCAGCAGCCAAGATGAGAGACCGCCTTGGGATCAGTACTTC
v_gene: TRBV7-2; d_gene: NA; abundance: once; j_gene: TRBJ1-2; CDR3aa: CASSLWEQGGYTF; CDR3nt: TGTGCCAGCAGCTTATGGGAACAGGGTGGCTACACCTTC
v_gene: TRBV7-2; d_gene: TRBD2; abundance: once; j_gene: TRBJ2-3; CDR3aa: CASRASGGPTDTQYF; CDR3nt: TGTGCCAGCAGGGCTAGCGGGGGTCCCACAGATACGCAGTATTTT
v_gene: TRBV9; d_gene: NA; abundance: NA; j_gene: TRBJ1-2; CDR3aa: CASSVDRGYYTF; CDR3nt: TGTGCCAGCAGCGTAGATAGAGGCTACTACACCTTC
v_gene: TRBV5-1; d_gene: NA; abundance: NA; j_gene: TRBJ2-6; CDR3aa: CASSSNRVVLTGANVLTF; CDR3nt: TGCGCCAGCAGCTCTAACAGGGTAGTTTTAACTGGGGCCAACGTCCTGACTTTC
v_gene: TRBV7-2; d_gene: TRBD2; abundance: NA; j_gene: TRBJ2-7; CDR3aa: CASSLEVAGAYEQYF; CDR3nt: TGTGCCAGCAGCTTAGAAGTAGCGGGGGCCTACGAGCAGTACTTC
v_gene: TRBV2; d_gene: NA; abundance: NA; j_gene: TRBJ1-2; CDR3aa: CASSEMKGGYGYTF; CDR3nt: TGTGCCAGCAGTGAAATGAAAGGGGGCTATGGCTACACCTTC
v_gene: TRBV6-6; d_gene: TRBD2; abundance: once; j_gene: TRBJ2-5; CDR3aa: CASSYELAGAGETQYF; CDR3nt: TGTGCCAGCAGTTACGAACTAGCGGGAGCGGGTGAGACCCAGTACTTC
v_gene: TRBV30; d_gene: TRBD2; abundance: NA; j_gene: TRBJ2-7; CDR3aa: CAWTRSGGTYEQYF; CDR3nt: TGTGCCTGGACACGGAGCGGGGGAACCTACGAGCAGTACTTC
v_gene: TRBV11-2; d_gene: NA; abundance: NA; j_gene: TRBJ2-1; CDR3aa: CASSLGPASGNEQFF; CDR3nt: TGTGCCAGCAGCTTAGGACCCGCAAGCGGCAATGAGCAGTTCTTC
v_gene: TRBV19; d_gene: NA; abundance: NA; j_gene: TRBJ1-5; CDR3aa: CASSIGNDRFNQPQHF; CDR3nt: TGTGCCAGTAGTATCGGAAACGACAGATTTAATCAGCCCCAGCATTTT
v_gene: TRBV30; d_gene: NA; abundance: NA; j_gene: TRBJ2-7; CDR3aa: CAWSRRLTGTYEQYF; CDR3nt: TGTGCCTGGAGCCGCAGACTGACAGGAACCTACGAGCAGTACTTC
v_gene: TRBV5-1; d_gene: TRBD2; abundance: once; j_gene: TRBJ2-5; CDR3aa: CASCVAGGPRETQYF; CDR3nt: TGCGCCAGCTGTGTAGCGGGAGGGCCGCGAGAGACCCAGTACTTC
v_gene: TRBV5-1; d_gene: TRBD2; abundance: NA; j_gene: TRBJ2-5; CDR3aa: CASSVTSGVETQYF; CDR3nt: TGCGCCAGCAGCGTTACTAGCGGGGTGGAGACCCAGTACTTC
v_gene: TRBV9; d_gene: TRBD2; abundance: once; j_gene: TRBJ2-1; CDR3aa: CASSAGLVDNEQFF; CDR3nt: TGTGCCAGCAGCGCGGGACTAGTGGACAATGAGCAGTTCTTC
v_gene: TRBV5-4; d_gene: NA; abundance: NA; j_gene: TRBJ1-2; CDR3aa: CASSLDRARGGYTF; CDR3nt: TGTGCCAGCAGCTTGGACAGGGCGAGAGGGGGCTACACCTTC
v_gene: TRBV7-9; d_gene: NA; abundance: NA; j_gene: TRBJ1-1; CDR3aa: CKKEGWSTEAFF; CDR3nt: TGTAAAAAGGAGGGTTGGAGCACTGAAGCTTTCTTT
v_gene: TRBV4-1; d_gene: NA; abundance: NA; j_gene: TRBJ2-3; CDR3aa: CASSTTRVDTQYF; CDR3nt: TGCGCCAGCAGTACAACCCGGGTCGATACGCAGTATTTT
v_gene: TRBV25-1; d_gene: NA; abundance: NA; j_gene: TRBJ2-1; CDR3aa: CASQGAGSEQFF; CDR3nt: TGTGCCAGCCAGGGCGCCGGATCCGAGCAGTTCTTC
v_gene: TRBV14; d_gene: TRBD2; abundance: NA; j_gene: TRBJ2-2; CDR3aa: CASSHGLAIPGELFF; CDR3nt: TGTGCCAGCAGCCACGGACTAGCAATTCCCGGGGAGCTGTTTTTT
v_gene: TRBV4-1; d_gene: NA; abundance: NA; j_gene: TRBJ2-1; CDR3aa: CASSQPKLGHEQFF; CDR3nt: TGCGCCAGCAGCCAACCCAAACTAGGCCATGAGCAGTTCTTC
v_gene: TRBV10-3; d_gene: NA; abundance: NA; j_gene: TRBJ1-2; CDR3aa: CAISPTGVGYTF; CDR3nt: TGTGCCATCAGCCCGACCGGGGTAGGCTACACCTTC
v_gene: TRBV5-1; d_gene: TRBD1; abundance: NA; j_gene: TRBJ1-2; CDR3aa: CASSARTGGGNYGYTF; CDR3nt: TGCGCCAGCAGCGCCCGGACAGGGGGAGGAAACTATGGCTACACCTTC
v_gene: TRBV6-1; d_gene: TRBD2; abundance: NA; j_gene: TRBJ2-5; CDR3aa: CASTLAGREETQYF; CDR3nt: TGTGCCAGCACCTTAGCGGGAAGGGAAGAGACCCAGTACTTC
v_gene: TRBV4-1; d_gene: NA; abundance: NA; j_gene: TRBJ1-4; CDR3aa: CASRTGRGGLFF; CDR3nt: TGCGCCAGCAGAACCGGACGCGGGGGACTGTTTTTT
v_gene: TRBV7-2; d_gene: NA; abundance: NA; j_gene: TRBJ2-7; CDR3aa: CASSQRSEQYF; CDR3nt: TGTGCCAGCAGCCAACGGAGCGAGCAGTACTTC
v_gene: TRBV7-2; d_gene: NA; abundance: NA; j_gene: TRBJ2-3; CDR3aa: CASSTTSTDTQYF; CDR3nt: TGTGCCAGCAGTACTACTAGCACAGATACGCAGTATTTT
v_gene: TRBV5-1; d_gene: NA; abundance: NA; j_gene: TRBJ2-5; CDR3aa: CASQGPPGETQYF; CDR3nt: TGCGCCAGCCAGGGACCGCCGGGAGAGACCCAGTACTTC
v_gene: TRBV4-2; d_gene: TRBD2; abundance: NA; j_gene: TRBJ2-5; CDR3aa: CASSQEAGEQETQYF; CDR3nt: TGTGCCAGCAGCCAAGAAGCGGGGGAGCAAGAGACCCAGTACTTC
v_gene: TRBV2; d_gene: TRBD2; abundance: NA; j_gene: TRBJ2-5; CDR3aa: CASRASGSETQYF; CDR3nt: TGTGCCAGCAGGGCTAGCGGGAGCGAGACCCAGTACTTC